The 31 T cell receptor beta chains below come from one sample, sequenced in a study of blood T cell repertoires in COVID-19. Data came from immunoSEQ multiplex PCR; TCRdb stores just in-frame clones and leaves some out. The profile shows about 380,000 clones, 70% to 85% of them singletons. Sample: peripheral blood. These receptors were collected from a human donor with acute or convalescent COVID-19. The donor label of this sample is uncertain.

This clone was detected a few times. The CDR3 region is CATGVREKLFF. CDR3 in DNA: TGTGCCACGGGAGTTAGGGAAAAACTGTTTTTT. The chain joins TRBV2 to TRBJ1-4; D gene ambiguous. V dropped 10 bases and J dropped 8 bases, with 11 bases sitting between them. CDR3 size: 11 residues. The germline V gene encodes CDR1 SNHLY and CDR2 FYNNEI.

This clone appeared a single time. The chain recombines TRBV6-4 with TRBJ2-1; the D is unclear. V shed 8 bases and J shed 4 bases, with 6 bases lying between them. Germline V gives CDR1 MRHNA, CDR2 SNTAGT. The CDR3 extends over 11 amino acids. The CDR3 DNA reads as TGTGCCAGCGGAGATTACAATGAGCAGTTCTTC. Its translation is CASGDYNEQFF.

As regards this clone: The identical CDR3 is also encoded by other nucleotide sequences in the sample. The V gene is TRBV28, the J gene TRBJ2-7; D might be TRBD1 (6 bases). This CDR3 is 14 amino acids long. Germline loops: CDR1 MDHEN, CDR2 SYDVKM. Trimming took 8 bases from V and 7 from J, leaving 21 bases between them. In DNA, the CDR3 is TGTGCCAGCTGCGGAGGCAGGGGATTGTGTGAGCAGTACTTC. It encodes CASCGGRGLCEQYF.

The chain employs TRBV5-1 and TRBJ2-1, with 12 bases that match TRBD2. There are 15 residues in the CDR3. Germline trimming cut 4 bases from V and 7 bases from J; bases unmatched to any gene: 6. Germline V gene data show CDR1 as SGHRS and CDR2 as YFSETQ. CDR3 loop: CASSIAGLAGNEQFF. CDR3 nucleotides: TGCGCCAGCAGCATAGCAGGACTAGCGGGGAATGAGCAGTTCTTC.

This clone was found a few times. The rearrangement links TRBV18 to TRBJ2-2; 10 positions match TRBD2. CDR1 is KGHSH and CDR2 is LQKENI in the germline V gene. The CDR3 totals 17 residues. The V and J ends lost 4 bases and 7 bases, in that order; junction bases with no gene match: 12. The CDR3 nucleotides read TGTGCCAGCTCACGGTCCTCTAGCGGGAGCGGAGGCGGGGAGCTGTTTTTT. This gives the protein CASSRSSSGSGGGELFF.

This clone was seen a handful of times. J is TRBJ2-1 and V is TRBV28, with 7 bases fitting TRBD2. This CDR3 contains 13 residues. The J segment lost 5 bases and the V segment lost 4 bases, leaving 2 bases of the junction unmatched. Germline V CDR1 and CDR2: MDHEN, SYDVKM. The CDR3 loop is CASSSGGDNEQFF. In DNA, the CDR3 is TGTGCCAGCAGTTCGGGGGGTGACAATGAGCAGTTCTTC.

This chain connects TRBV19 to TRBJ2-7; 9 bases match TRBD2. With V trimmed by 4 bases and J by 2 bases, 3 bases remained unmatched. CDR1 and CDR2 from the germline V gene are LNHDA and SQIVND (reference sequence). There are 14 residues in the CDR3. This chain's CDR3 is CASSRREGTYEQYF. DNA for the CDR3: TGTGCCAGTAGTAGGCGGGAGGGAACCTACGAGCAGTACTTC.

The CDR3 here is CASSLRQASKSTDTQYF. The DNA of the CDR3 is TGTGCCAGCAGCTTGCGGCAGGCCTCTAAGAGCACAGATACGCAGTATTTT. The chain employs TRBV5-5 and TRBJ2-3, with D uncertain. In germline, CDR1 is SGHKS, CDR2 YYEKEE (reference sequence). The CDR3 extends over 17 amino acids. V gave up 1 base and J gave up 0 bases, with 15 bases separating them. Based on the CDR3 plus reference TRBV5-5 and TRBJ2-3, the full variable domain is DAGVTQSPTHLIKTRGQQVTLRCSPISGHKSVSWYQQVLGQGPQFIFQYYEKEERGRGNFPDRFSARQFPNYSSELNVNALLLGDSALYLCASSLRQASKSTDTQYFGPGTRLTVL.

The rearrangement links TRBV28 to TRBJ1-2; D not resolved. CDR1 is MDHEN, CDR2 SYDVKM, per germline. V lost 6 bases and J lost 6, with 8 bases in between. The CDR3 is 11 residues long. This CDR3 reads CASRIHDGYTF. The CDR3 DNA is TGTGCCAGCAGGATACATGATGGCTACACCTTC.

This clone was found once. This chain uses TRBV19 with TRBJ1-5; TRBD1 aligns across 8 bases. This CDR3 region has 16 residues. From germline, CDR1 is LNHDA and CDR2 SQIVND (reference sequence). The V gene end was trimmed by 6 bases and the J gene end by 0 bases; junction bases not matched to a gene: 7. CDR3 nucleotides: TGTGCCAGTAGCGACAGGGGAACTTATAGCAATCAGCCCCAGCATTTT. Translating it yields CASSDRGTYSNQPQHF.

This clone was recorded once. The CDR3, as DNA: TGTGCCAGCAGTGAAAGGGGTTCGGCTGGAAACACCATATATTTT. Its protein product is CASSERGSAGNTIYF. V usage is TRBV6-1 and J usage is TRBJ1-3, with D possibly being TRBD1 (5 bases). The germline V and J ends were trimmed by 2 bases and 2 bases, with 10 bases remaining between them. Germline assignment: CDR1 MNHNS and CDR2 SASEGT. This CDR3 is built from 15 residues.

The V gene is TRBV7-9, the J gene TRBJ2-7, with 9 nucleotides matching TRBD2. Per germline, CDR1 SEHNR and CDR2 FQNEAQ (reference sequence). The CDR3 runs 13 residues. Trimming cost V 3 bases and J 6 bases; bases outside gene matches: 3. For the CDR3, the DNA is TGTGCCAGCAGCTTCCCAGCGGGAGGCGAGCAGTACTTC. Residues: CASSFPAGGEQYF.

This sequence joins TRBV24-1 and TRBJ1-4, with D maybe TRBD1 (6 bases). V dropped 6 bases and J dropped 5 bases, with 12 bases sitting between them. Germline CDR1 is KGHDR and CDR2 is SFDVKD. The CDR3 loop spans 14 amino acids. The CDR3 DNA follows: TGTGCCACCAGTTTAGGGCAGGGGAATGAAAAACTGTTTTTT. It codes for CATSLGQGNEKLFF.

This clone was found a few times. V is TRBV20-1 and J is TRBJ1-1, with D possibly matching TRBD1 (6 bases). Germline-derived CDR1 and CDR2 are DFQATT and SNEGSKA (reference sequence). This CDR3 region has 11 residues. V was cut by 4 bases and J by 10 bases, with 13 bases left in between. The CDR3 bases are TGCAGTGCTATACAGGGTAGGGTAGCTTTCTTT. Amino acids: CSAIQGRVAFF.

The chain joins TRBV20-1 to TRBJ1-6, with unresolved D. V lost 3 bases, J lost 6 bases, and 12 bases lay in between. The CDR3 runs 14 residues. CDR1 and CDR2 (germline): DFQATT, SNEGSKA (reference sequence). The CDR3 region has the DNA TGCAGTGCTAGTCGGGGAGATGGTAATTCACCCCTCCACTTT. Protein product: CSASRGDGNSPLHF.

The gene calls are TRBV5-1 and TRBJ1-6; 8 nucleotides line up with TRBD1. CDR1 and CDR2 from the germline V gene are SGHRS and YFSETQ. CDR3 size: 15 residues. J was trimmed by 7 bases and V by 0 bases; bases with no gene match: 3. The CDR3: CASSLGRGRNSPLHF. As DNA, the CDR3 is TGCGCCAGCAGCTTGGGCAGGGGGCGAAATTCACCCCTCCACTTT.

Points on this clone: The junction differs from germline at one of its ends, possibly a read error. The chain combines TRBV6-1 with TRBJ2-1; 8 bases map to TRBD2. Looked up from germline, CDR1 is MNHNS and CDR2 is SASEGT. This CDR3 region has 12 residues. The CDR3 DNA is TGTGCCAGCAGTGAACTTGTCGGGACTAGTCTCTTC. It encodes CASSELVGTSLF.

V gene TRBV28 combines with J gene TRBJ1-6, with D possibly being TRBD1 (5 bases). The CDR3 is made up of 15 amino acids. From germline, CDR1 is MDHEN and CDR2 SYDVKM. Trimming shortened V by 1 base and J by 1 base, and 5 bases separated the two germline ends. Here the CDR3 DNA reads TGTGCCAGCAGTTTATCAGGGTCCTATAATTCACCCCTCCACTTT. This gives the protein CASSLSGSYNSPLHF.

The chain uses TRBV18 and TRBJ1-1; unclear D gene. The CDR3 contains 13 residues. CDR1 is KGHSH and CDR2 is LQKENI in the germline V gene. Trimming took 5 bases from V and 1 from J, leaving 8 bases between them. This CDR3 is CASSSTRNTEAFF. CDR3 nucleotide sequence: TGTGCCAGCTCATCCACCAGGAACACTGAAGCTTTCTTT.

The chain combines TRBV7-9 with TRBJ2-1; D is ambiguous. The V end was cut by 3 bases, the J end by 4 bases, with 4 bases between. CDR1 is SEHNR and CDR2 is FQNEAQ in the germline V gene (reference sequence). The CDR3 runs to 12 residues. The CDR3: CASSLSYNEQFF. The CDR3 DNA sequence: TGTGCCAGCAGCTTGTCTTACAATGAGCAGTTCTTC.

This sequence joins TRBV6-5 and TRBJ2-1, with D tentatively TRBD2 (6 bases). The V end lost 6 bases, the J end lost 4 bases, and 16 bases lay between the germline ends. Germline loops: CDR1 MNHEY, CDR2 SVGAGI. CDR3 length: 15 amino acids. The CDR3 nucleotides are TGTGCCAGCAGACTTGACGGCGGAGGGTACAATGAGCAGTTCTTC. This gives the protein CASRLDGGGYNEQFF.

This chain links TRBV27 with TRBJ2-3; 8 bases agree with TRBD1. The CDR3 runs to 14 residues. Germline loops: CDR1 MNHEY, CDR2 SMNVEV (reference sequence). The V gene end was trimmed by 3 bases and the J gene end by 6 bases; junction bases not matched to a gene: 5. Here the CDR3 reads CASSFPGQVDTQYF. For the CDR3, the DNA is TGTGCCAGCAGTTTCCCGGGACAGGTGGATACGCAGTATTTT.

The rearrangement links TRBV3-1 (or the pseudogene TRBV3-2) to TRBJ1-5, with TRBD1 matching over 7 bases. V gave up 5 bases and J gave up 7 bases; unmatched junction bases: 8. The CDR3 loop spans 14 amino acids. CDR1 and CDR2 (germline): LGHDT, YNNKEL (reference sequence). The CDR3 protein is CASSFDRVGQPQHF. CDR3 coding DNA: TGTGCCAGCAGCTTCGACAGGGTAGGACAGCCCCAGCATTTT.

The chain uses TRBV6-5 and TRBJ2-7; D remains ambiguous. The V gene's germline CDR1 is MNHEY and CDR2 SVGAGI. The CDR3 contains 15 residues. V lost 3 bases to trimming and J lost 0 bases, with 12 bases between them. The CDR3 coding sequence is TGTGCCAGCAGTTATGTCGGTTCGAGCTCCTACGAGCAGTACTTC. Translation gives CASSYVGSSSYEQYF.

This clone was picked up one time. The chain has TRBV27 and TRBJ1-1; D is possibly TRBD1 (6 bases). CDR3 length: 13 amino acids. Germline-derived CDR1 and CDR2 are MNHEY and SMNVEV (reference sequence). V was clipped by 6 bases and J by 7 bases, with 15 bases between them. CDR3 DNA sequence: TGTGCCAGCAGAGGGGGAGGGGGGATTGAAGCTTTCTTT. Its protein is CASRGGGGIEAFF.

Concerning this clone: The sample has other DNA sequences that encode this CDR3 too. This chain links TRBV29-1 with TRBJ2-5; D is uncertain. This CDR3 comprises 13 residues. The V gene lost 1 base and the J gene lost 2 bases, with 8 bases spanning the gap. Germline V gene sequence: CDR1 SQVTM, CDR2 ANQGSEA. This chain's CDR3 is CSVEGQVQETQYF. The CDR3 DNA reads TGCAGCGTTGAAGGGCAGGTTCAAGAGACCCAGTACTTC. Combining the CDR3 with reference TRBV29-1 and TRBJ2-5 gives the whole variable domain SAVISQKPSRDICQRGTSLTIQCQVDSQVTMMFWYRQQPGQSLTLIATANQGSEATYESGFVIDKFPISRPNLTFSTLTVSNMSPEDSSIYLCSVEGQVQETQYFGPGTRLLVL.

The chain has TRBV5-8 and TRBJ2-4; TRBD1 aligns across 8 bases. With V trimmed by 4 bases and J by 0 bases, 3 bases remained unmatched. CDR3 length: 15 residues. The germline V gene encodes CDR1 SGHTS and CDR2 YDEGEE. In DNA, the CDR3 is TGTGCCAGCAGCCTAGGACAGGGAGCCAAAAACATTCAGTACTTC. This sequence encodes CASSLGQGAKNIQYF.

This clone was detected once. This chain joins TRBV6-6 and TRBJ1-1; 12 bases are a match to TRBD1. Germline-derived CDR1 and CDR2 are MNHNY and SVGAGI (reference sequence). The CDR3 length is 12 residues. After removal of 8 bases from V and 6 bases from J, the junction contained 1 base not matched to a gene. CDR3 nucleotide sequence: TGTGCCAGCTGGGACAGGGGGCCTGAAGCTTTCTTT. This encodes CASWDRGPEAFF.

As for this clone: Other DNA sequences in the same sample also yield this CDR3. The chain links TRBV9 to TRBJ1-1; a weak D match, TRBD1 (6 bases). V dropped 0 bases and J dropped 5 bases, with 14 bases sitting between them. The CDR3 is 15 amino acids. Germline V CDR1 and CDR2: SGDLS, YYNGEE. The chain's CDR3 is CASSVAGGAGTEAFF. The CDR3 DNA follows: TGTGCCAGCAGCGTAGCTGGGGGGGCTGGGACTGAAGCTTTCTTT.

The genes are TRBV28 and TRBJ2-4; the match to TRBD2 covers 8 bases. This CDR3 region has 16 residues. Germline V CDR1 and CDR2: MDHEN, SYDVKM. J gave up 5 bases and V 1 base, and 7 bases lay outside the gene matches. The CDR3 coding sequence is TGTGCCAGCAGTTTATTTGTAGCGGGGAGGGAAAACATTCAGTACTTC. Residues: CASSLFVAGRENIQYF.

This clone was recorded at least ten times. The DNA for the CDR3 is TGTGCCAGCAGTTACACTGGACAGGGGCAGGGCTACACCTTC. As protein: CASSYTGQGQGYTF. The J gene is TRBJ1-2, the V gene TRBV6-5; 9 nucleotides align to TRBD1. CDR1 is MNHEY and CDR2 is SVGAGI in the germline V gene. V dropped 2 bases and J dropped 8; count of bases not matched to a gene: 6. This CDR3 contains 14 residues.